The 14 T cell receptor beta chains presented below share a single source sample, sequenced in a study of shared clonotypes between healthy human individuals. Data came from immunoSEQ multiplex PCR; TCRdb stores just in-frame clones and leaves some out. The table has some 1.1 million clones, approximately 77% seen once. Sequenced material: memory CD4+ T cells from PBMCs. Subset here: CD45RA-negative fraction. The receptors originated from a man aged 18 to 29 in good health. Some clones in this sample may be carry-over from other donors' samples.

This clone appeared a few times. The CDR3: CASSWDRAEKLFF. The CDR3 DNA reads as TGTGCCAGCAGTTGGGACAGGGCTGAAAAACTGTTTTTT. This rearrangement joins TRBV27 to TRBJ1-4; TRBD1 agrees at 9 bases. This CDR3 has 13 amino acids. With 4 bases clipped from V and 7 bases from J, the junction kept 1 base outside the gene matches. CDR1 and CDR2 from the germline V gene are MNHEY and SMNVEV (reference sequence). The full variable domain, with the rest looked up from reference TRBV27 and TRBJ1-4, is EAQVTQNPRYLITVTGKKLTVTCSQNMNHEYMSWYRQDPGLGLRQIYYSMNVEVTDKGDVPEGYKVSRKEKRNFPLILESPSPNQTSLYFCASSWDRAEKLFFGSGTQLSVL.

The chain links TRBV29-1 to TRBJ1-2; D possibly corresponds to TRBD1 (5 bases). V shed 7 bases and J shed 2 bases, with 8 bases lying between them. CDR3 length: 11 amino acids. The V gene's germline CDR1 is SQVTM and CDR2 ANQGSEA. The CDR3 loop reads CSGAGNYGYTF. CDR3 in DNA: TGCAGCGGGGCAGGGAACTATGGCTACACCTTC.

Turning to this clone: A read error likely explains this, since a far larger clone differs by one base. This same CDR3 is encoded by further DNA sequences in the sample. The chain combines TRBV7-9 with TRBJ2-7; no firm D call. In germline, CDR1 is SEHNR, CDR2 FQNEAQ (reference sequence). This CDR3 is built from 16 residues. The V end was cut by 4 bases, the J end by 2 bases, with 18 bases between. The CDR3 reads CASSSDLTSFTYEQYF. CDR3 nucleotide sequence: TGTGCCAGCAGCTCCGACCTGACCAGCTTTACCTACGAGCAGTACTTC.

The chain recombines TRBV4-1 with TRBJ2-2, with TRBD2 identical over 14 bases. Trimming at V came to 5 bases and at J to 5 bases, leaving 7 bases not matched to a gene. CDR1 is MGHRA, CDR2 YSYEKL, per germline. This CDR3 has 17 amino acids. Here the CDR3 reads CASSSRTSGRLTGELFF. The CDR3 nucleotides are TGCGCCAGCAGCTCCCGGACTAGCGGGAGGCTGACCGGGGAGCTGTTTTTT.

This chain links TRBV21-1 with TRBJ2-1; the tabulated D call, TRBD1, remains unverified against the DNA. TRBV21-1 is assigned pseudogene status. The CDR3 length is 16 residues. The CDR3 here is CASSKSTTGDYNEQFF. CDR3 DNA sequence: TGTGCCAGCAGCAAATCGACGACAGGAGACTACAATGAGCAGTTCTTC.

In its sample, this clone was seen once. The chain uses TRBV28 and TRBJ2-5; TRBD2 agrees at 7 bases. V gave up 3 bases and J gave up 4 bases; unmatched junction bases: 11. The CDR3 is 16 amino acids. CDR1 and CDR2 from the germline V gene are MDHEN and SYDVKM. CDR3 DNA sequence: TGTGCCAGCAGTTTTGTCAGCGGGAATCCCGTAGAGACCCAGTACTTC. This translates into CASSFVSGNPVETQYF.

V and J are TRBV29-1 and TRBJ1-1; no clear D. Germline CDR1 SQVTM, CDR2 ANQGSEA. The CDR3 contains 13 residues. V lost 4 bases, J lost 0 bases, and 9 bases lay in between. The CDR3 sequence: CSVARVMNTEAFF. The DNA for the CDR3 is TGCAGCGTTGCCAGAGTCATGAACACTGAAGCTTTCTTT.

This clone was recorded only once. Other DNA sequences in this specimen translate into the identical CDR3. The V and J genes are TRBV5-1 and TRBJ2-3, with D possibly being TRBD2 (6 bases). V lost 0 bases and J 2 bases, leaving 10 bases between the germline ends. The CDR3 is made up of 15 amino acids. The V gene's germline CDR1 is SGHRS and CDR2 YFSETQ. As DNA, the CDR3 is TGCGCCAGCAGCTTGGGCCGCGGGGACACAGATACGCAGTATTTT. Protein: CASSLGRGDTDTQYF.

The rearrangement links TRBV2 to TRBJ1-4; D is perhaps TRBD1 (6 bases). V shed 6 bases and J shed 5 bases, with 16 bases lying between them. The germline CDR1 and CDR2 sequences are SNHLY and FYNNEI. The CDR3 covers 15 residues. The CDR3 here is CASRDSGAANEKLFF. The DNA of the CDR3 is TGTGCCAGCAGGGACAGTGGGGCAGCAAATGAAAAACTGTTTTTT.

This clone was counted only a few times. The chain couples TRBV5-1 to TRBJ2-3; 11 nucleotides line up with TRBD2. The CDR3 has 16 amino acids. The ends lost 6 bases at V and 9 bases at J; junction bases unmatched: 15. Germline V gives CDR1 SGHRS, CDR2 YFSETQ. In nucleotides, the CDR3 is TGCGCCAGCAAGTTCCTAGCGGGAGGCCGGGTAGGGACGCAGTATTTT. Protein sequence: CASKFLAGGRVGTQYF.

The sample holds one count of this clone. The rearrangement links TRBV11-3 to TRBJ2-2; TRBD2 might be the D (6 bases). This CDR3 has 16 amino acids. V shed 5 bases and J shed 8 bases, with 21 bases lying between them. Germline-derived CDR1 and CDR2 are SGHNT and YENEEA. DNA for the CDR3: TGTGCCAGCAGCGTTGGGCGGGACCCCGTTTCGGGGGAGCTGTTTTTT. Its protein is CASSVGRDPVSGELFF.

The rearrangement joins TRBV6-5 to TRBJ1-1; D perhaps matches TRBD1 (6 bases). Germline lookup yields CDR1 MNHEY and CDR2 SVGAGI. V lost 0 bases and J lost 4, with 12 bases in between. This CDR3 comprises 15 residues. The CDR3 is CASSYSGRGTTEAFF. CDR3 in DNA: TGTGCCAGCAGTTACTCGGGGAGGGGGACCACTGAAGCTTTCTTT.

This sequence joins TRBV7-2 and TRBJ2-7, with 8 positions matching TRBD2. V was clipped by 1 base and J by 1 base; unmatched bases: 3. The length of the CDR3 is 15 residues. Germline V lookup: CDR1 SGHTA, CDR2 FQGNSA. This chain's CDR3 is CASSLGPGGSYEQYF. The DNA for the CDR3 is TGTGCCAGCAGCTTAGGTCCGGGAGGGTCCTACGAGCAGTACTTC.

This chain connects TRBV7-9 to TRBJ2-3; 13 nucleotides align to TRBD2. The germline V gene encodes CDR1 SEHNR and CDR2 FQNEAQ (reference sequence). J gave up 1 base and V 8 bases, and 12 bases lay outside the gene matches. This CDR3 comprises 18 residues. CDR3 nucleotide sequence: TGTGCCAGCTCCTACGGGACTAGCGGGACCGGGGGCACAGATACGCAGTATTTT. It specifies CASSYGTSGTGGTDTQYF.